This T cell receptor (beta chain) was documented in a study of beta chain features in type 1 diabetes. The sample holds a few counts of this clone. The antigen is not known. It may be a read error: a sequence one base away is much more abundant. Based on CD45RO/CCR7/CD25/CD127/CD95/CD27, CD4+ regulatory, stem cell-like memory, naive and central memory cells were sorted. Points from the study as a whole: The VDJ junctions of type 1 diabetes patients carried fewer insertions and more deletions. Any HLA type influence on TCRB rearrangement was left unresolved here. Researchers reported that naive, central memory and Treg TCRB repertoires appeared more similar in patients than in healthy donors.

From germline, CDR1 is SGHTA and CDR2 FQGNSA. The CDR3 runs 12 residues. The V end was cut by 6 bases, the J end by 0 bases, with 4 bases between. Of the isolated RNA, all was reverse transcribed, and so the sequenced material was expressed TCRB transcripts. Here immunoSEQ multiplex PCR was the method, and the copy in TCRdb shows in-frame clones only, minus some. The sample includes 300,000 to 350,000 clones, approximately 8% of them seen just once. The chain uses TRBV7-2 and TRBJ2-3; no definite D call. Sequencing was done on a sample of central memory CD4+ T cells from blood. The receptor was isolated from a woman aged 18-29 years in good health. The CDR3 coding sequence is TGTGCCAGCAGGTATAGCACAGATACGCAGTATTTT. It specifies CASRYSTDTQYF. Together with reference TRBV7-2 and TRBJ2-3, the CDR3 gives the full variable domain: GAGVSQSPSNKVTEKGKDVELRCDPISGHTALYWYRQSLGQGLEFLIYFQGNSAPDKSGLPSDRFSAERTGGSVSTLTIQRTQQEDSAVYLCASRYSTDTQYFGPGTRLTVL.